The 17 T cell receptor beta chains given below trace back to one sample, sequenced in a study of T-cell memory formation after mild COVID-19. Each CDR3 protein gets one entry after TCRdb re-called the 5' RACE reads with MiXCR. The data contain under 300,000 distinct CDR3 sequences, more than 8% of them seen just once; the ten biggest clones take up around a fifth. The specimen was PBMCs or a T cell subset sorted from them (not recorded which). Source of these receptors: a man in his late teens or twenties who had mild COVID-19 (a few samples of this study predate the infection). Cell type and time point are not known.

Only a few counts were recorded for this clonotype. J is TRBJ2-3 and V is TRBV5-6; a weak D match, TRBD2 (6 bases). Germline values: CDR1 SGHDT, CDR2 YYEEEE. V shed 1 base and J shed 6 bases, with 12 bases lying between them. CDR3 length equals 14 residues. The DNA for the CDR3 is TGTGCCAGCAGCTTGCGGACTATCGAGGATACGCAGTATTTT. Translation gives CASSLRTIEDTQYF.

This chain connects TRBV7-2 to TRBJ2-1, with 7 nucleotides matching TRBD2. V lost 5 bases and J lost 0; bases outside the gene matches: 4. Germline loops: CDR1 SGHTA, CDR2 FQGNSA. This CDR3 has 15 amino acids. This CDR3 reads CASSQAGTSYNEQFF. The CDR3 DNA sequence: TGTGCCAGCAGCCAAGCGGGGACCTCCTACAATGAGCAGTTCTTC.

This clonotype was detected ten times or more. This chain joins TRBV7-2 and TRBJ1-2; no definite D call. The CDR3 loop spans 15 amino acids. V lost 5 bases and J 3 bases, leaving 16 bases between the germline ends. In germline, CDR1 is SGHTA, CDR2 FQGNSA. The CDR3 sequence: CASSAYNIGDYGYTF. The DNA of the CDR3 is TGTGCCAGCAGCGCGTATAACATTGGGGACTATGGCTACACCTTC.

The V gene is TRBV7-2, the J gene TRBJ1-1; D unresolved. CDR3 length: 13 residues. The V end was cut by 2 bases, the J end by 4 bases, with 8 bases between. CDR1 is SGHTA and CDR2 is FQGNSA in the germline V gene. This chain's CDR3 is CASSLSLGTEAFF. The CDR3 DNA reads TGTGCCAGCAGCTTATCCCTTGGCACTGAAGCTTTCTTT.

This chain connects TRBV5-4 to TRBJ2-2; D may be TRBD1 (7 bases). The CDR3 is 13 amino acids. The germline V gene has CDR1 SGHNT and CDR2 YYREEE (reference sequence). V dropped 10 bases and J dropped 4 bases, with 14 bases sitting between them. CDR3 in amino acids: CAQGTAGTGELFF. DNA of the CDR3: TGTGCCCAAGGGACAGCGGGCACCGGGGAGCTGTTTTTT.

This CDR3 is CASSVTDNEQFF. The DNA of the CDR3 is TGTGCCAGCAGCGTGACTGACAATGAGCAGTTCTTC. The chain has TRBV9 and TRBJ2-1; D remains ambiguous. Germline assignment: CDR1 SGDLS and CDR2 YYNGEE. The CDR3 has 12 amino acids. V was pared by 2 bases and J by 5 bases, with 5 bases between.

This clonotype has a handful of counts. The chain links TRBV15 to TRBJ2-4; D is unresolved. The CDR3 spans 12 residues. Trimming pared 3 bases from V and 2 bases from J, leaving 2 bases between. The V gene's germline CDR1 is LNHNV and CDR2 YYDKDF (reference sequence). The DNA of the CDR3 is TGTGCCACCAGCAGCCCCAAAAACATTCAGTACTTC. Protein product: CATSSPKNIQYF.

This clonotype turned up a few times. The chain joins TRBV10-2 to TRBJ1-5; weak D call: TRBD1 (6 bases). Germline V gene lookup returns CDR1 WSHSY and CDR2 SAAADI. Trimming removed 6 bases at V and 3 bases at J, with 15 bases between. The CDR3 totals 15 residues. The CDR3 is CASSPETGNNQPQHF. In nucleotides, the CDR3 is TGCGCCAGCAGCCCCGAGACAGGCAACAATCAGCCCCAGCATTTT.

With regard to this clonotype: At one end, the junction sequence differs from germline, possibly due to a read error. This sequence joins TRBV6-5 and TRBJ2-1; perhaps TRBD2 as D (6 bases). Germline values: CDR1 MNHEY, CDR2 SVGAGI. The CDR3 extends over 14 amino acids. This chain's CDR3 is CACSYAGPDNEQFF. Here the CDR3 DNA reads TGTGCCTGCAGTTACGCGGGGCCAGACAATGAGCAGTTCTTC.

This chain joins TRBV4-1 and TRBJ2-7, with D unclear. This CDR3 has 12 amino acids. Between the trimmed V and J ends, which lost 1 base and 5 bases, there was a span of 6 bases. From germline, CDR1 is MGHRA and CDR2 YSYEKL. CDR3 amino acids: CASSQVTDEQYF. The CDR3 DNA reads as TGCGCCAGCAGCCAAGTCACCGACGAGCAGTACTTC.

The rearrangement joins TRBV15 to TRBJ2-3, with 9 bases aligning to TRBD1. Germline loops: CDR1 LNHNV, CDR2 YYDKDF (reference sequence). The CDR3 consists of 16 residues. The ends lost 5 bases at V and 1 base at J; junction bases unmatched: 7. CDR3 sequence reads: CATSGRQGGGTDTQYF. The CDR3 DNA reads TGTGCCACCAGCGGCAGACAGGGGGGGGGCACAGATACGCAGTATTTT.

To note about this clonotype: One end of the junction fails to match germline, which may point to a read error. This rearrangement joins TRBV18 to TRBJ2-5; 7 bases line up with TRBD2. Per the germline V gene, CDR1 is KGHSH and CDR2 is LQKENI. This CDR3 region has 14 residues. For the CDR3, the DNA is TGTGACAGCTCACCCGGGACTACCGCGGGGGCCCAGTACTTC. Its translation is CDSSPGTTAGAQYF. Combining the CDR3 with reference TRBV18 and TRBJ2-5 gives the whole variable domain NAGVMQNPRHLVRRRGQEARLRCSPMKGHSHVYWYRQLPEEGLKFMVYLQKENIIDESGMPKERFSAEFPKEGPSILRIQQVVRGDSAAYFCDSSPGTTAGAQYFGPGTRLLVL.

This clonotype has a handful of counts. This sequence joins TRBV7-2 and TRBJ2-5, with 9 bases matching TRBD1. V lost 6 bases, J lost 4 bases, and 18 bases stayed unmatched. The germline V gene has CDR1 SGHTA and CDR2 FQGNSA. The CDR3 loop spans 18 amino acids. The CDR3 sequence is CASSSLGGQGRRRETQYF. DNA of the CDR3: TGTGCCAGCAGTTCCCTAGGGGGACAGGGAAGAAGGCGAGAGACCCAGTACTTC.

A few counts support this clonotype. The chain's CDR3 is CASSVNVQLSMVGYTF. Written as DNA, the CDR3 is TGCGCCAGCAGTGTAAACGTCCAGCTCTCTATGGTAGGCTACACCTTC. V usage is TRBV5-1 and J usage is TRBJ1-2; the D is unclear. V lost 5 bases and J 8 bases, leaving 25 bases between the germline ends. Germline lookup yields CDR1 SGHRS and CDR2 YFSETQ. The CDR3 totals 16 residues.

The CDR3 spells CASSRTGTSMGNTIYF. The DNA of the CDR3 is TGTGCCAGCAGCCGGACCGGGACCTCGATGGGAAACACCATATATTTT. V usage is TRBV11-2 and J usage is TRBJ1-3; the D gene is possibly TRBD1 (5 bases). The CDR3 consists of 16 residues. The germline CDR1 and CDR2 sequences are SGHAT and FQNNGV. Trimming stripped 5 bases from V and 4 bases from J, with 18 bases between.

This rearrangement joins TRBV2 to TRBJ1-2; perhaps TRBD1 as D (5 bases). The CDR3 spans 14 residues. Germline CDR1 and CDR2: SNHLY and FYNNEI. Between the trimmed V and J ends, which lost 0 bases and 4 bases, there was a span of 9 bases. The CDR3 protein is CASSEARTLYGYTF. CDR3 nucleotides: TGTGCCAGCAGTGAAGCGCGGACACTCTATGGCTACACCTTC.

This clonotype was detected a few times. The genes are TRBV19 and TRBJ2-3, with a possible D match to TRBD1 (5 bases). Trimming removed 4 bases at V and 6 bases at J, with 20 bases between. Germline V CDR1 and CDR2: LNHDA, SQIVND (reference sequence). This CDR3 has 16 residues. The CDR3, as DNA: TGTGCCAGTAGTAGGGGCTGGGGCGCAGCCGTGGATACGCAGTATTTT. This sequence encodes CASSRGWGAAVDTQYF.